The source of this TCR beta chain is a study of cytotoxic CD8 clonotypes in ibrutinib-treated CLL. Trimming removed 4 bases at V and 0 bases at J, with 9 bases between. The germline V gene has CDR1 SGHRS and CDR2 YFSETQ. This CDR3 has 14 residues. Profiling relied on immunoSEQ multiplex PCR, and the TCRdb table lists in-frame clones only, not all of them. In the table there are about 130,000 clones, approximately 80% of which are singletons. V usage is TRBV5-1 and J usage is TRBJ2-3; D call uncertain. Sample: PBMCs, taken after 24 months of ibrutinib treatment. This TCR was recovered from a human donor with chronic lymphocytic leukemia. The CDR3 region is CASSPAWSTDTQYF. The CDR3 DNA follows: TGCGCCAGCAGCCCCGCTTGGAGCACAGATACGCAGTATTTT. Supplemented by reference TRBV5-1 and TRBJ2-3, the full variable domain reads KAGVTQTPRYLIKTRGQQVTLSCSPISGHRSVSWYQQTPGQGLQFLFEYFSETQRNKGNFPGRFSGRQFSNSRSEMNVSTLELGDSALYLCASSPAWSTDTQYFGPGTRLTVL.